Sequencing of this T cell receptor (beta chain) was carried out in a study of cytomegalovirus exposure and HLA in healthy donors. Amplification used 60 Vbeta primers and 13 Jbeta primers. Clones were read by immunoSEQ multiplex PCR, and TCRdb kept only the in-frame ones, dropping some. Here the sample spans some 150,000 clones, 65% to 85% being singletons. Germline trimming cut 3 bases from V and 2 bases from J; bases unmatched to any gene: 10. In germline, CDR1 is SEHNR, CDR2 FQNEAQ (reference sequence). CDR3 size: 16 residues. The source is a man in his sixties in good health and CMV-seronegative. This rearrangement joins TRBV7-9 to TRBJ2-7; TRBD1 matches at 7 bases. Sequenced sample: PBMCs. This chain's CDR3 is CASSLWRFQGAYEQYF. The CDR3 nucleotides read TGTGCCAGCAGCTTGTGGAGATTCCAGGGGGCCTACGAGCAGTACTTC.